A selection of T cell receptor beta chains follows, all from one sample in a study of T cell responses to AZD1222 COVID-19 vaccine. This table comes from immunoSEQ multiplex PCR, and its TCRdb copy is limited to in-frame clones, with some not included. The table has 75,000 to 100,000 clones, 92% seen once; the top ten hold roughly 3.1%. This sample comprised peripheral blood, obtained 28 days after the second AZD1222 dose. These receptors all come from an adult who received the AZD1222 COVID-19 vaccine. Each CDR3 is given without its conserved first and last residue. The order of the fields is CDR3 length, D gene, V gene, clone size, CDR3 protein. A D gene is named only where the DNA matches it firmly. Only part of the rows carry a size: once, few, many, or a class if the clone is expanded.

length: 11; D: .; V: TRBV7-2; size: .; CDR3: ASSLVNGGEAF
length: 12; D: .; V: TRBV7-9; size: .; CDR3: ASSLLFTGNTIY
length: 14; D: TRBD1; V: TRBV19; size: .; CDR3: ASSFLPGQATDEQY
length: 11; D: .; V: TRBV6-2/TRBV6-3; size: few; CDR3: ASSSLKNTEAF
length: 12; D: TRBD2; V: TRBV2; size: few; CDR3: ASRVAGGTNEQF
length: 13; D: .; V: TRBV7-9; size: .; CDR3: ASSLEDRPVYEQF
length: 11; D: TRBD1; V: TRBV2; size: .; CDR3: ATQDRENEKLF
length: 13; D: TRBD1; V: TRBV5-1; size: .; CDR3: ASSFGGTEVFEQY
length: 13; D: .; V: TRBV18; size: .; CDR3: ASSPPARRNTEAF
length: 14; D: .; V: TRBV11-3; size: .; CDR3: ASSPGDSKSTDTQY
length: 14; D: TRBD2; V: TRBV7-8; size: .; CDR3: ASSLGVGLAKDTQY
length: 10; D: .; V: TRBV6-5; size: .; CDR3: ASKTVADTQY
length: 13; D: .; V: TRBV6-2/TRBV6-3; size: .; CDR3: ASSYATVRDQPQH
length: 12; D: .; V: TRBV7-9; size: .; CDR3: ASSLAPEGYEQY
length: 13; D: .; V: TRBV7-6; size: .; CDR3: ASSFRGGNTDTQY
length: 14; D: TRBD1; V: TRBV5-5; size: .; CDR3: ASSLEPGQGYQPQH
length: 14; D: .; V: TRBV4-2; size: .; CDR3: ASSQGAGAGANVLT
length: 12; D: .; V: TRBV11-3; size: .; CDR3: ASSLVRGNSPLH
length: 12; D: .; V: TRBV4-1; size: few; CDR3: ASSQDRSNQPQH
length: 13; D: .; V: TRBV19; size: once; CDR3: ASRVTQTLGEKLF
length: 13; D: TRBD1; V: TRBV11-3; size: .; CDR3: ASSLDGQANTEAF
length: 11; D: .; V: TRBV18; size: .; CDR3: ASSPGLAHEQY
length: 11; D: .; V: TRBV20-1; size: .; CDR3: SASSTGHSPLH
length: 13; D: TRBD1; V: TRBV5-1; size: .; CDR3: ASSPRTGDGGELF
length: 11; D: .; V: TRBV18; size: .; CDR3: ASSGQLQETQY
length: 12; D: .; V: TRBV29-1; size: .; CDR3: SVAQGSHTDTQY
length: 12; D: TRBD1; V: TRBV2; size: .; CDR3: ASSPGTAKSEAF
length: 14; D: TRBD1; V: TRBV20-1; size: .; CDR3: SASDRGQSGANVLT
length: 13; D: .; V: TRBV6-5; size: .; CDR3: ASTLGSSTGNEQY